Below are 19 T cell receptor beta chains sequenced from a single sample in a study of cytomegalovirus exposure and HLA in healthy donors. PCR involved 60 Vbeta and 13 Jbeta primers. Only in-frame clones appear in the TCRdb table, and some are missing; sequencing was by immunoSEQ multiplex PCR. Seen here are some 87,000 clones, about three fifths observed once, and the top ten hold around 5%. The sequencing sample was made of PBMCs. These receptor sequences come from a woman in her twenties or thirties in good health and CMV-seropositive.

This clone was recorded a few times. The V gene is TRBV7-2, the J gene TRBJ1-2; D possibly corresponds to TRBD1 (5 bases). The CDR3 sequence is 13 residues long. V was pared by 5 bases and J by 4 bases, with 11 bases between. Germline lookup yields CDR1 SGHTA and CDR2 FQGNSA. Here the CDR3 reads CASSVREAYGYTF. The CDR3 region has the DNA TGTGCCAGCAGCGTCAGGGAAGCCTATGGCTACACCTTC. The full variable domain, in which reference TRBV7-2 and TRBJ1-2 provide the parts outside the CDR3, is GAGVSQSPSNKVTEKGKDVELRCDPISGHTALYWYRQSLGQGLEFLIYFQGNSAPDKSGLPSDRFSAERTGGSVSTLTIQRTQQEDSAVYLCASSVREAYGYTFGSGTRLTVV.

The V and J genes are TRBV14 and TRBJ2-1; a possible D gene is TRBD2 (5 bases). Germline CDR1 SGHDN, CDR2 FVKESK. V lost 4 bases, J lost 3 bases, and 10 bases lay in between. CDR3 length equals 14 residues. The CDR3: CASSPDSNYNEQFF. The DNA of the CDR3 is TGTGCCAGCAGCCCGGACTCGAACTACAATGAGCAGTTCTTC.

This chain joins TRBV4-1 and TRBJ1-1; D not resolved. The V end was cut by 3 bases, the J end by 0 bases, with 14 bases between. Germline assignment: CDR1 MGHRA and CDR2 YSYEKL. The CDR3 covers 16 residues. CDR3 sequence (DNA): TGCGCCAGCAGCCATTCTTATAGGAGGATGAACACTGAAGCTTTCTTT. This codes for CASSHSYRRMNTEAFF.

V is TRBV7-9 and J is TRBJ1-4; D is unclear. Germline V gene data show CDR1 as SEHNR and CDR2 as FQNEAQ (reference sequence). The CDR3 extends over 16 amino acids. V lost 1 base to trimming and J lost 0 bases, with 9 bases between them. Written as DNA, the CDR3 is TGTGCCAGCAGCTTAGATGGAGGAGCAACTAATGAAAAACTGTTTTTT. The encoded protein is CASSLDGGATNEKLFF.

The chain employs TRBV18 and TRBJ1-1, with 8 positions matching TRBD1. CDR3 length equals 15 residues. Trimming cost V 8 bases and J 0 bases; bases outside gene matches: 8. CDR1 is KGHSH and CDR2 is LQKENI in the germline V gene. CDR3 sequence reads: CASGGGTGMNTEAFF. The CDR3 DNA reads TGTGCCAGCGGGGGAGGGACAGGCATGAACACTGAAGCTTTCTTT.

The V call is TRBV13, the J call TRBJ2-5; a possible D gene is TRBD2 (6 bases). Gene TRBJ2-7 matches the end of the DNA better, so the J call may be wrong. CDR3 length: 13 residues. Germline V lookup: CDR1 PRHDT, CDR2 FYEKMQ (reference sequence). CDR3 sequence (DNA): TGTGCCAGCAGCTCGGGGGTAGTGTACGAGCAGTACTTC. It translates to CASSSGVVYEQYF.

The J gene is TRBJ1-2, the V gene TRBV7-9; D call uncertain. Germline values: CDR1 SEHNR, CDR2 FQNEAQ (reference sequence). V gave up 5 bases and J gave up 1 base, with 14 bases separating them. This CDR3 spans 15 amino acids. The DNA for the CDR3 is TGTGCCAGCAGCGAAAGTGGAGCGAATAACTATGGCTACACCTTC. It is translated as CASSESGANNYGYTF.

CDR3 sequence: CASSLHSGGAVQTQYF. CDR3 DNA: TGTGCCAGCAGCTTACATAGCGGGGGGGCAGTGCAGACCCAGTACTTC. This chain uses TRBV7-2 with TRBJ2-5; TRBD2 matches 11 bases. This CDR3 is built from 16 residues. V dropped 2 bases and J dropped 6; count of bases not matched to a gene: 8. Germline lookup yields CDR1 SGHTA and CDR2 FQGNSA.

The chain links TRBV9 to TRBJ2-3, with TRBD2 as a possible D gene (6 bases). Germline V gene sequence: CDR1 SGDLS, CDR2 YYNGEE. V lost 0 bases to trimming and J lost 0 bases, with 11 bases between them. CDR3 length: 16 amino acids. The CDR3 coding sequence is TGTGCCAGCAGCGTAGTTATCGGAGGGAGCACAGATACGCAGTATTTT. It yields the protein CASSVVIGGSTDTQYF.

The CDR3 protein is CASSWGLNKNQPQHF. CDR3 bases: TGTGCCAGCAGCTGGGGACTGAATAAAAATCAGCCCCAGCATTTT. This chain connects TRBV28 to TRBJ1-5; perhaps TRBD1 as D (5 bases). The CDR3 is made up of 15 amino acids. The V and J ends lost 6 bases and 4 bases respectively, with 16 bases between them. Germline V gives CDR1 MDHEN, CDR2 SYDVKM.

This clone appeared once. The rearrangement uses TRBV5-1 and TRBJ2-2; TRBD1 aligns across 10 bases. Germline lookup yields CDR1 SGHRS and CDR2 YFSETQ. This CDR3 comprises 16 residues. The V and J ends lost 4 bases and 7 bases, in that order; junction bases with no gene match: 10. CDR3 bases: TGCGCCAGCAGCGACTCGACAGGGGGCGCCGGCGGGGAGCTGTTTTTT. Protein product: CASSDSTGGAGGELFF.

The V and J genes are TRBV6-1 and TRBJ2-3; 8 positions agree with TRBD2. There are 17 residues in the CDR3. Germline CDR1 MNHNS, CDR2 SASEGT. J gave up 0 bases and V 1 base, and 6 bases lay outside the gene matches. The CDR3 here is CASSEGWASGSTDTQYF. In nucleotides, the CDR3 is TGTGCCAGCAGTGAAGGTTGGGCTAGCGGGAGCACAGATACGCAGTATTTT.

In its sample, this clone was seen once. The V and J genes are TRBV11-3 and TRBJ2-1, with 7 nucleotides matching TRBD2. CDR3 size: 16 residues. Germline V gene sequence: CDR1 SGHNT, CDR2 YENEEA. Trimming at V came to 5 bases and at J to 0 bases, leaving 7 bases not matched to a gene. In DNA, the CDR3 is TGTGCCAGCAGCCCGGGGGGACCAAGCTCCTACAATGAGCAGTTCTTC. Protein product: CASSPGGPSSYNEQFF. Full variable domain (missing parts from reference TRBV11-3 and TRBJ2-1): EAGVVQSPRYKIIEKKQPVAFWCNPISGHNTLYWYLQNLGQGPELLIRYENEEAVDDSQLPKDRFSAERLKGVDSTLKIQPAELGDSAVYLCASSPGGPSSYNEQFFGPGTRLTVL.

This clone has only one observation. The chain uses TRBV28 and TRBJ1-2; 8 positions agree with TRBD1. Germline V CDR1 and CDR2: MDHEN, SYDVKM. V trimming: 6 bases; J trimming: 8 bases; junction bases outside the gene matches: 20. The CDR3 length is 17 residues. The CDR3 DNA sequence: TGTGCCAGCAGAAATTCTGGTTTGGGCAGGGGGCCTGGGGGCTACACCTTC. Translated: CASRNSGLGRGPGGYTF.

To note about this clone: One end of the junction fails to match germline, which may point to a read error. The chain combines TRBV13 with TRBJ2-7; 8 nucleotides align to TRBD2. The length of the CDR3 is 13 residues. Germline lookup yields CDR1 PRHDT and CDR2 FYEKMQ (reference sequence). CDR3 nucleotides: TGTGCCAGCAGCTTAGCGGGGGGGCAGTACGGAGATTTC. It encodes CASSLAGGQYGDF.

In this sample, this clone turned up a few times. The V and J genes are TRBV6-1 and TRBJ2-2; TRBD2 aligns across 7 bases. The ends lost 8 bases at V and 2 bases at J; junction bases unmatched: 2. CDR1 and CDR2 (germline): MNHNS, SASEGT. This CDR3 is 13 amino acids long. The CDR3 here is CASGGDNTGELFF. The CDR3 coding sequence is TGTGCCAGCGGGGGGGACAACACCGGGGAGCTGTTTTTT.

CDR3 residues: CASSPSGIAKNIQYF. Written as DNA, the CDR3 is TGTGCCAGCAGTCCTAGCGGAATAGCCAAAAACATTCAGTACTTC. J is TRBJ2-4 and V is TRBV6-5; 7 bases line up with TRBD2. Germline V gene data show CDR1 as MNHEY and CDR2 as SVGAGI. The CDR3 sequence is 15 residues long. V gave up 5 bases and J gave up 0 bases; unmatched junction bases: 4.

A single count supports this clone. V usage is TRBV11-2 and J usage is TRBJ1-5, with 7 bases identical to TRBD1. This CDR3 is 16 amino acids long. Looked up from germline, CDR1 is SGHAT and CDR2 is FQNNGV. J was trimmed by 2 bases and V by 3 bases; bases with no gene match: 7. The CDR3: CASSLDAGGGNQPQHF. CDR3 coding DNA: TGTGCCAGCAGCTTGGATGCAGGGGGAGGCAATCAGCCCCAGCATTTT. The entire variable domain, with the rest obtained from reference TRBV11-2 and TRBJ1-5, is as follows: EAGVAQSPRYKIIEKRQSVAFWCNPISGHATLYWYQQILGQGPKLLIQFQNNGVVDDSQLPKDRFSAERLKGVDSTLKIQPAKLEDSAVYLCASSLDAGGGNQPQHFGDGTRLSIL.

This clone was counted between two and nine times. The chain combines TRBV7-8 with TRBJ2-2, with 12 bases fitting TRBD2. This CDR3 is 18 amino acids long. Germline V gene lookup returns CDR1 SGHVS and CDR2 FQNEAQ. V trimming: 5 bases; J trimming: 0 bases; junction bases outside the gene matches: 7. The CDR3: CASSTGLAGSSNTGELFF. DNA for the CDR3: TGTGCCAGCAGCACAGGACTAGCGGGGAGCTCGAACACCGGGGAGCTGTTTTTT.